The rows below give T cell receptor beta chains drawn from one sample of a study of T-cell reconstitution after alpha-beta-depleted transplantation in children. TCRdb independently ran MiXCR on the PCR reads; one entry per CDR3 protein. The profile shows approximately 400,000 distinct CDR3 sequences, roughly 11% of them singletons. This specimen was PBMCs from the stem cell graft donor, taken from the stem cell graft. These receptors originate from a human donor who donated a stem cell graft to a child with acute myeloid leukemia. CDR3s include the opening cysteine and the closing phenylalanine or tryptophan. Fields, in order: D gene, V gene, clone size, J gene, CDR3 DNA, CDR3 protein. A D gene is named only where the DNA matches it firmly. Rows may omit the clone size; those that give it use once, few, many or a size class.

NA	TRBV15	NA	TRBJ1-4	TGTGCCACCAGCAGTCCGGGCTCGAGAGAAAAACTGTTTTTT	CATSSPGSREKLFF
NA	TRBV13	few	TRBJ2-6	TGTGCCAGCAGCTTAGAAGGGTCGGCCTCTGGGGCCAACGTCCTGACTTTC	CASSLEGSASGANVLTF
NA	TRBV25-1	NA	TRBJ1-5	TGTGCCAGCAGTGATATCGGACCCAGTACCCAGCATTTT	CASSDIGPSTQHF
TRBD1	TRBV7-9	NA	TRBJ1-3	TGTGCCAGCAGCTTAGCCAGAGGGGGCGTAAACACCATATATTTT	CASSLARGGVNTIYF
NA	TRBV4-2	many	TRBJ2-3	TGTGCCAGCAGCCAAGATGACGGGGGAGTTTCGGATACGCAGTATTTT	CASSQDDGGVSDTQYF
NA	TRBV20-1	many	TRBJ2-1	TGCAGTGCTAGTTTGCACAATGAGCAGTTCTTC	CSASLHNEQFF
TRBD2	TRBV5-1	few	TRBJ2-5	TGCGCCAGCGCCCGGGGACTAGCGGGAGTAGAGACCCAGTACTTC	CASARGLAGVETQYF
TRBD1	TRBV29-1	few	TRBJ1-2	TGCAGCGTAACTACAGGGGCCTATGGCTACACCTTC	CSVTTGAYGYTF
NA	TRBV29-1	NA	TRBJ2-7	TGCAGCGTTGAAGATTGGAGGGCGAGGGGCGAGCAGTACTTC	CSVEDWRARGEQYF
NA	TRBV5-1	NA	TRBJ1-2	TGCGCCAGCAGCGTGGACATGCCGATTTATGGCTACACCTTC	CASSVDMPIYGYTF
NA	TRBV4-2	NA	TRBJ1-2	TGTGCCAGCAGGGAGAATCCGGCGGCTAACTATGGCTACACCTTC	CASRENPAANYGYTF
NA	TRBV6-4	many	TRBJ2-4	TGTGCCAGCAGTGACTCGATTAAGGCAGAGACTCTAGCCAAAAACATTCAGTACTTC	CASSDSIKAETLAKNIQYF
NA	TRBV9	many	TRBJ2-3	TGTGCCAGCAGCGTAGGGTATGATACGCAGTATTTT	CASSVGYDTQYF
NA	TRBV19	NA	TRBJ1-1	TGTGCCGACGTACAGGGACAAACTGAAGCTTTCTTT	CADVQGQTEAFF
TRBD2	TRBV7-8	NA	TRBJ2-3	TGTGCCAGCAGCTTTGGCGGGAGGGCTAGCACAGATACGCAGTATTTT	CASSFGGRASTDTQYF
TRBD1	TRBV11-2	few	TRBJ2-7	TGTGCCAGCAGCTTAGATTTTGCGACAGGGGGCTACGAGCAGTACTTC	CASSLDFATGGYEQYF
TRBD2	TRBV20-1	NA	TRBJ2-5	TGCAGTGCTAGCGACGGGACTAGCGGACAAGAGACCCAGTACTTC	CSASDGTSGQETQYF
NA	TRBV10-3	few	TRBJ2-3	TGTGCCATCAGGGCGTCTACAGGGAACACGGAAGATACGCAGTATTTT	CAIRASTGNTEDTQYF
NA	TRBV5-1	many	TRBJ2-3	TGCGCCAGCGCCACTGGGGAGAGCCCGAGTACAGATACGCAGTATTTT	CASATGESPSTDTQYF
TRBD1	TRBV20-1	few	TRBJ1-5	TGCAGTGCTAGGGGTCGAGGGGCAGGGGGTTACAATCAGCCCCAGCATTTT	CSARGRGAGGYNQPQHF
TRBD2	TRBV20-1	NA	TRBJ2-1	TGCAGTGCTAGGGGGCCAGCGGGAGTGTTTGGTGAGCAGTTCTTC	CSARGPAGVFGEQFF
TRBD2	TRBV7-8	NA	TRBJ2-1	TGTACCAGCAGCCCCCCCGGGACTAGGACATACAATGAGCAGTTCTTC	CTSSPPGTRTYNEQFF
TRBD1	TRBV3-1	NA	TRBJ2-7	TGTGCCAGCAGCCAAGATTCAGGGGGCAGGGAGCAGTACTTC	CASSQDSGGREQYF
TRBD2	TRBV12-3/TRBV12-4	NA	TRBJ2-2	TGTGCCAGCAGTTTATCGGCGGGGGGGCTTACCGGGGAGCTGTTTTTT	CASSLSAGGLTGELFF
TRBD2	TRBV27	NA	TRBJ2-2	TGTGCCAGCACCCCGGGAGTGGGACGGGAGGGCCGGACCGGGGAGCTGTTTTTT	CASTPGVGREGRTGELFF
TRBD2	TRBV7-2	few	TRBJ2-7	TGTGCCAGCAGCTTAGGGTATGAGGGAGGGCCGGTTTACGAGCAGTACTTC	CASSLGYEGGPVYEQYF
NA	TRBV10-3	few	TRBJ2-7	TGTGCCATCAGTGTCAAGGAGAATGCCCTCTACGAGCAGTACTTC	CAISVKENALYEQYF
NA	TRBV29-1	NA	TRBJ1-4	TGCAGCGTCTCGGCGGGGGCTAATAATGAAAAACTGTTTTTT	CSVSAGANNEKLFF
TRBD1	TRBV10-3	NA	TRBJ1-4	TGTGCCATCAGGGACAGGGGAGCGGAAAAACTGTTTTTT	CAIRDRGAEKLFF
NA	TRBV14	few	TRBJ2-2	TGTGCCAGCAGCCAAATCATGGGGACCGGGGAGCTGTTTTTT	CASSQIMGTGELFF
NA	TRBV27	NA	TRBJ1-1	TGTGCCAGCAGTTTCATATCAGGGTCCACTGAAGCTTTCTTT	CASSFISGSTEAFF
NA	TRBV7-2	few	TRBJ1-4	TGTGCCTCCACGGGGACAAACGGGGAAAAACTGTTTTTT	CASTGTNGEKLFF
TRBD1	TRBV12-3/TRBV12-4	NA	TRBJ2-1	TGTGCCAGCAGTTCCAGGGGGCTCCACAATGAGCAGTTCTTC	CASSSRGLHNEQFF
TRBD1	TRBV10-3	many	TRBJ1-1	TGTGCCATCAGTGAGTCGACAGGGGGGGACACTGAAGCTTTCTTT	CAISESTGGDTEAFF
NA	TRBV5-1	NA	TRBJ2-7	TGCGCCAGCAGCTTGGGGTTGCCAATCGACGAGCAGTACTTC	CASSLGLPIDEQYF
TRBD2	TRBV9	NA	TRBJ2-1	TGTGCCAGCAGCGTAGTGGGGGGGTTCCTAGCGGGACATAACAATGAGCAGTTCTTC	CASSVVGGFLAGHNNEQFF
NA	TRBV20-1	few	TRBJ2-1	TGCAGTGCTAGAGAACTCGGAGGCCAATACAATGAGCAGTTCTTC	CSARELGGQYNEQFF
TRBD2	TRBV9	few	TRBJ2-3	TGTGCCAGCAGTACCTTGGGGGAGGGGACAGATACGCAGTATTTT	CASSTLGEGTDTQYF
TRBD1	TRBV5-1	NA	TRBJ1-6	TGCGCCAGCAGCTCCCTCGGACAGGGCAATAATTCACCCCTCCACTTT	CASSSLGQGNNSPLHF
NA	TRBV20-1	few	TRBJ1-1	TGCAGTGCTAGAAAGTGGGTGGCGATGAACACTGAAGCTTTCTTT	CSARKWVAMNTEAFF
NA	TRBV12-3/TRBV12-4	many	TRBJ1-2	TGTGCCAGCAGTTTAGGAGGGAATGGCTACACCTTC	CASSLGGNGYTF
NA	TRBV5-1	many	TRBJ1-5	TGCGCCAGCAGCCCTTTTAACAGGGATCAGCCCCAGCATTTT	CASSPFNRDQPQHF
NA	TRBV4-2	once	TRBJ2-4	TGTGCCATGAGCCCAAGAGCAGCGGCAGGGTCGGACATTCAGTACTTC	CAMSPRAAAGSDIQYF
NA	TRBV20-1	few	TRBJ2-3	TGCAGTGCTAGAGATCTTCAACGCACAGATACGCAGTATTTT	CSARDLQRTDTQYF
NA	TRBV12-3/TRBV12-4	few	TRBJ1-1	TGTGCCAGCAGTTGGGGGGCGGGGTCTACTGAAGCTTTCTTT	CASSWGAGSTEAFF
NA	TRBV5-6	NA	TRBJ1-1	TGTGCCAGCAGCTCCAGAGCTCTTGAAGCTTTCTTT	CASSSRALEAFF